A single sample is the source of the 19 T cell receptor beta chains below, sequenced in a study of T cell responses to AZD1222 COVID-19 vaccine. Method: immunoSEQ multiplex PCR; TCRdb's copy keeps in-frame clones and lacks some. The profile shows around 100,000 clones, roughly 87% of them singletons. The input for sequencing was peripheral blood, taken 28 days after the second AZD1222 dose. These TCRs come from an adult who received the AZD1222 COVID-19 vaccine.

The chain recombines TRBV4-1 with TRBJ2-7, with TRBD2 identical over 9 bases. The ends lost 3 bases at V and 9 bases at J; junction bases unmatched: 18. This CDR3 has 17 residues. The germline V gene encodes CDR1 MGHRA and CDR2 YSYEKL. CDR3 in amino acids: CASSHDMGGLAEGLQYF. For the CDR3, the DNA is TGCGCCAGCAGCCACGACATGGGGGGACTAGCAGAGGGATTGCAGTACTTC.

The chain recombines TRBV18 with TRBJ2-1; 9 bases map to TRBD1. Looked up from germline, CDR1 is KGHSH and CDR2 is LQKENI. CDR3 length: 17 residues. The V gene end was trimmed by 3 bases and the J gene end by 1 base; junction bases not matched to a gene: 7. This chain's CDR3 is CASSPRPGQGSYNEQFF. Here the CDR3 DNA reads TGTGCCAGCTCACCGAGGCCGGGACAGGGTTCCTACAATGAGCAGTTCTTC.

The chain couples TRBV7-9 to TRBJ1-2; 9 nucleotides align to TRBD1. Unmatched junction bases numbered 10, after V lost 6 bases and J lost 8 bases. The CDR3 spans 14 residues. Germline V CDR1 and CDR2: SEHNR, FQNEAQ (reference sequence). The CDR3 DNA follows: TGTGCCAGCAGGACAGGGGGTAATGCATACGGCTACACCTTC. Amino acids: CASRTGGNAYGYTF.

The chain recombines TRBV23-1 with TRBJ2-1; 12 nucleotides match TRBD1. TRBV23-1 is recorded as an ORF, its role being uncertain. V shed 1 base, J shed 0 bases, and the junction held 13 bases outside the gene matches. The CDR3 is 21 residues long. CDR3: CASSQWDRGRVAGSSYNEQFF. The CDR3 DNA is TGCGCCAGCAGTCAATGGGACAGGGGGCGCGTAGCGGGGAGCTCCTACAATGAGCAGTTCTTC.

The chain is built from TRBV30 and TRBJ1-2; no firm D call. Germline values: CDR1 GTSNPN, CDR2 SVGIG (reference sequence). There are 13 residues in the CDR3. V was shortened by 0 bases and J by 5 bases, with 10 bases between the two germline ends. CDR3 DNA sequence: TGTGCCTGGAGTGTATTCTCCGGGTATGGCTACACCTTC. Translation: CAWSVFSGYGYTF.

The rearrangement links TRBV7-2 to TRBJ2-5, with 8 positions matching TRBD1. The CDR3 loop spans 16 amino acids. The germline CDR1 and CDR2 sequences are SGHTA and FQGNSA. J was trimmed by 4 bases and V by 4 bases; bases with no gene match: 11. The CDR3 nucleotides read TGTGCCAGCAGCTACCAGGGACAGGTGATGCGAGAGACCCAGTACTTC. Protein: CASSYQGQVMRETQYF. The full variable domain, rest sourced from reference TRBV7-2 and TRBJ2-5, is GAGVSQSPSNKVTEKGKDVELRCDPISGHTALYWYRQSLGQGLEFLIYFQGNSAPDKSGLPSDRFSAERTGGSVSTLTIQRTQQEDSAVYLCASSYQGQVMRETQYFGPGTRLLVL.

The chain couples TRBV10-3 to TRBJ2-7; D is ambiguous. Trimming took 6 bases from V and 3 from J, leaving 15 bases between them. This CDR3 has 14 residues. Germline V gene data show CDR1 as ENHRY and CDR2 as SYGVKD. This chain's CDR3 is CAIRQGGGFYEQYF. For the CDR3, the DNA is TGTGCCATCAGGCAAGGCGGCGGCTTCTACGAGCAGTACTTC.

This CDR3 reads CASSPLMRGAEAFF. The CDR3 DNA reads as TGTGCCAGCTCACCACTGATGAGGGGCGCTGAAGCTTTCTTT. The chain recombines TRBV18 with TRBJ1-1, with D maybe TRBD1 (5 bases). The CDR3 has 14 residues. V lost 1 base to trimming and J lost 6 bases, with 12 bases between them. Germline V CDR1 and CDR2: KGHSH, LQKENI.

The chain combines TRBV9 with TRBJ2-1, with 9 nucleotides matching TRBD2. The CDR3 contains 16 residues. The germline V gene has CDR1 SGDLS and CDR2 YYNGEE. V gave up 0 bases and J gave up 8 bases; unmatched junction bases: 9. This CDR3 is CASSVGTGREGDEQFF. In nucleotides, the CDR3 is TGTGCCAGCAGCGTAGGTACGGGGCGGGAGGGCGATGAGCAGTTCTTC. The variable domain in full, with the rest retrieved from reference TRBV9 and TRBJ2-1, is DSGVTQTPKHLITATGQRVTLRCSPRSGDLSVYWYQQSLDQGLQFLIQYYNGEERAKGNILERFSAQQFPDLHSELNLSSLELGDSALYFCASSVGTGREGDEQFFGPGTRLTVL.

The V gene is TRBV18, the J gene TRBJ2-3; no reliable D call. Germline CDR1 and CDR2: KGHSH and LQKENI. This CDR3 region has 16 residues. Trimming removed 1 base at V and 5 bases at J, with 16 bases between. The CDR3 loop reads CASSPLGSRAQDTQYF. The CDR3 bases are TGTGCCAGCTCACCACTAGGAAGCCGGGCCCAAGATACGCAGTATTTT.

The V gene is TRBV21-1, the J gene TRBJ1-1. TRBV21-1 is a pseudogene locus. CDR3 size: 10 residues. The CDR3 here is CAAEETEAFF. In DNA, the CDR3 is TGTGCCGCTGAGGAGACTGAAGCTTTCTTT.

The chain has TRBV5-1 and TRBJ1-2; D gene unclear. Between the trimmed V and J ends, which lost 0 bases and 3 bases, there was a span of 6 bases. The CDR3 sequence is 13 residues long. The germline V gene has CDR1 SGHRS and CDR2 YFSETQ. The CDR3 sequence: CASSLDGDYGYTF. In DNA, the CDR3 is TGCGCCAGCAGCTTGGACGGTGACTATGGCTACACCTTC. The complete variable domain, with remaining parts taken from reference TRBV5-1 and TRBJ1-2, reads KAGVTQTPRYLIKTRGQQVTLSCSPISGHRSVSWYQQTPGQGLQFLFEYFSETQRNKGNFPGRFSGRQFSNSRSEMNVSTLELGDSALYLCASSLDGDYGYTFGSGTRLTVV.

The V gene is TRBV4-1, the J gene TRBJ1-6, with 9 bases fitting TRBD1. The V gene's germline CDR1 is MGHRA and CDR2 YSYEKL. The V and J ends lost 1 base and 10 bases, in that order; junction bases with no gene match: 8. The CDR3 is made up of 16 amino acids. The CDR3 bases are TGCGCCAGCAGCCAAGTAGGGCGGACAGGGGAATCACCCCTCCACTTT. Residues: CASSQVGRTGESPLHF.

The chain links TRBV19 to TRBJ1-4, with TRBD1 matching 7 bases. CDR3 length: 14 residues. V trimming: 4 bases; J trimming: 7 bases; junction bases outside the gene matches: 6. In germline, CDR1 is LNHDA, CDR2 SQIVND (reference sequence). CDR3 DNA: TGTGCCAGTAGTAAGGGGGCGCGGAGTGAAAAACTGTTTTTT. Translated: CASSKGARSEKLFF.

Only a few counts were recorded for this clone. This chain connects TRBV6-5 to TRBJ1-1; 10 nucleotides align to TRBD1. The ends lost 8 bases at V and 0 bases at J; junction bases unmatched: 3. The CDR3 has 14 amino acids. CDR1 and CDR2 from the germline V gene are MNHEY and SVGAGI. The CDR3 sequence is CASDRGLMNTEAFF. DNA of the CDR3: TGTGCCAGCGACAGGGGGCTAATGAACACTGAAGCTTTCTTT.

The chain combines TRBV5-8 with TRBJ1-4; TRBD1 might be the D (6 bases). V lost 4 bases and J 5 bases, leaving 18 bases between the germline ends. Germline values: CDR1 SGHTS, CDR2 YDEGEE. The length of the CDR3 is 16 residues. CDR3 DNA sequence: TGTGCCAGCAGCACGGGACTGGGGGCTGGGAATGAAAAACTGTTTTTT. Its translation is CASSTGLGAGNEKLFF.

This chain uses TRBV4-2 with TRBJ1-1, with TRBD1 as a possible D gene (6 bases). The ends were cut back, 5 bases at V and 11 bases at J, with 12 bases in the middle. Germline CDR1 LGHNA, CDR2 YNFKEQ. This CDR3 comprises 11 residues. In nucleotides, the CDR3 is TGTGCCAGCAGCGCCGACAGGCTGGCTTTCTTT. Its protein is CASSADRLAFF.

The chain joins TRBV9 to TRBJ2-2, with 7 nucleotides matching TRBD2. This CDR3 has 15 residues. Germline assignment: CDR1 SGDLS and CDR2 YYNGEE. With 3 bases clipped from V and 4 bases from J, the junction kept 6 bases outside the gene matches. The DNA for the CDR3 is TGTGCCAGCAGCGCTCTAGCGGCGTTCACCGGGGAGCTGTTTTTT. Translated, it gives CASSALAAFTGELFF.

The chain carries TRBV2 and TRBJ1-1; D might be TRBD1 (6 bases). Per the germline V gene, CDR1 is SNHLY and CDR2 is FYNNEI. The CDR3 length is 11 residues. V lost 4 bases, J lost 14 bases, and 14 bases lay in between. The CDR3 spells CASSGDTQRFF. The DNA for the CDR3 is TGTGCCAGCAGTGGGGACACTCAGCGGTTCTTT. Variable domain in full (rest from reference TRBV2 and TRBJ1-1): EPEVTQTPSHQVTQMGQEVILRCVPISNHLYFYWYRQILGQKVEFLVSFYNNEISEKSEIFDDQFSVERPDGSNFTLKIRSTKLEDSAMYFCASSGDTQRFFGQGTRLTVV.